This TCR beta chain was recorded in a study of blood T cell repertoires in COVID-19. Study overall: T cells, B-cell-depleted T cells, or PBMCs provided the cDNA or gDNA that served as material.

This CDR3 contains 16 residues. V gave up 0 bases and J gave up 3 bases, with 14 bases separating them. CDR1 MNHEY and CDR2 SVGAGI come from the germline V gene. This table comes from immunoSEQ multiplex PCR, and its TCRdb copy is limited to in-frame clones, with some not included. The profile shows roughly 250,000 clones, 65% to 85% of them singletons. The TCR was taken from a woman aged 40 to 50 with active or convalescent COVID-19. The sequenced sample was peripheral blood. The chain joins TRBV6-5 to TRBJ1-1; D not resolved. The CDR3 here is CASSYSPGSDDTEAFF. The CDR3 nucleotides read TGTGCCAGCAGTTACTCGCCCGGGAGCGATGACACTGAAGCTTTCTTT.